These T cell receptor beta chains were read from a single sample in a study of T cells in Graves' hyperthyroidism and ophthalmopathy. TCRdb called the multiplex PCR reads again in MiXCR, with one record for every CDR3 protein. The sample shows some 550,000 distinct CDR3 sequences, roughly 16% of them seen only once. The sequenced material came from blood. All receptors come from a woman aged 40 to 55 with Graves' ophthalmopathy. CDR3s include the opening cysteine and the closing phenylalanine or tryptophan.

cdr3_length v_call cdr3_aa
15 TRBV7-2 CASSSDRLSNQPQHF
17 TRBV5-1 CASSFTPRDTSSYEQYF
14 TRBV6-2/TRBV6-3 CASSRGFGNQPQHF
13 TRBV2 CASSEGGRDTQYF
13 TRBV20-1 CSARDRAGTPYTF
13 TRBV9 CASSVVDDAEAFF
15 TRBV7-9 CASSLTQGVHSPLHF
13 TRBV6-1 CASRLAGSDTQYF
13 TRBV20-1 CSASGQVGDEQYF
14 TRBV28 CASKAGGTDNEQFF
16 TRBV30 CACGTGHTANTGELFF
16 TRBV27 CASRVGQGARNTEAFF
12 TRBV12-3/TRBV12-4 CASSFHKGEQYF
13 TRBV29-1 CSVARTGEEKLFF
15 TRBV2 CASRYRPSSNQPQHF
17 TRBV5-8 CASSPGQGRAMNTEAFF
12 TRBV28 CASSLSENEQFF
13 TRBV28 CASNSPSSDQAFF
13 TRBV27 CASSSHYGETQYF
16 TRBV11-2 CASSLGRDSLTYEQYF
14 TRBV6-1 CASSRDFETNEQFF
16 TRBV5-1 CASSFGTGQANTEAFF
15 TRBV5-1 CASSLDPSGANVLTF
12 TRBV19 CASSIWGETQYF
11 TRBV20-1 CSASEVYGYTF
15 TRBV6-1 CASSPDRATNEKLFF
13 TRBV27 CASGTQGYYGYTF
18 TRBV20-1 CSARDGTSGVSVSYEQYF
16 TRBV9 CASSADSGTGFEKLFF
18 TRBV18 CASSPLSRGHQTKNIQYF